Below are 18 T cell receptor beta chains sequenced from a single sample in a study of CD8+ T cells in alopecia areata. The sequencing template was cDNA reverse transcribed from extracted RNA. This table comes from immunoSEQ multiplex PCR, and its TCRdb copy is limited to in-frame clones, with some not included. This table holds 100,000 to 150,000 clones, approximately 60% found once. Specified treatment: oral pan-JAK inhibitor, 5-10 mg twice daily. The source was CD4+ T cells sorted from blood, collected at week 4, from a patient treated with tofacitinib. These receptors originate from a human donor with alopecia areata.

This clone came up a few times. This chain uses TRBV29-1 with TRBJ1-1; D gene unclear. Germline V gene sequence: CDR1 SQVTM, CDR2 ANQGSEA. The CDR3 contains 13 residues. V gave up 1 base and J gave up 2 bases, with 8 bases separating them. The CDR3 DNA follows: TGCAGCGTTGAAGCCGGAATCAACACTGAAGCTTTCTTT. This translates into CSVEAGINTEAFF.

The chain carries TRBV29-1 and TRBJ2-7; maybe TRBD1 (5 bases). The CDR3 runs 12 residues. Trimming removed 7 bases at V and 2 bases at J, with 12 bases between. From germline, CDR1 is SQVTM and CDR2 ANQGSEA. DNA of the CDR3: TGCAGCGCTGTTGACAGAACCTACGAGCAGTACTTC. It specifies CSAVDRTYEQYF.

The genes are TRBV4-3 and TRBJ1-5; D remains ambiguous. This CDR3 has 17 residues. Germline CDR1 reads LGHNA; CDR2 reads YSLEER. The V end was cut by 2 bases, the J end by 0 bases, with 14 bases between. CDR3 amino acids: CASSQKPVQSSNQPQHF. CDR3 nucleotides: TGCGCCAGCAGCCAAAAGCCCGTCCAGAGTAGCAATCAGCCCCAGCATTTT.

The CDR3 region has the DNA TGCGCCAGCAGCTTGGACGGGGCAGGTTCGAACACTGAAGCTTTCTTT. This codes for CASSLDGAGSNTEAFF. V gene TRBV5-1 combines with J gene TRBJ1-1; maybe TRBD1 (5 bases). Trimming removed 0 bases at V and 1 base at J, with 13 bases between. Germline values: CDR1 SGHRS, CDR2 YFSETQ. This CDR3 has 16 amino acids.

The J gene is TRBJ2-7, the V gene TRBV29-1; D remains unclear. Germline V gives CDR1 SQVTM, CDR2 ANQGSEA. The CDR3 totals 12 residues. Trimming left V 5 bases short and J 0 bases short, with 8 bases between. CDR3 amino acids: CSVRPNSYEQYF. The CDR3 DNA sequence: TGCAGCGTTCGACCGAACTCCTACGAGCAGTACTTC.

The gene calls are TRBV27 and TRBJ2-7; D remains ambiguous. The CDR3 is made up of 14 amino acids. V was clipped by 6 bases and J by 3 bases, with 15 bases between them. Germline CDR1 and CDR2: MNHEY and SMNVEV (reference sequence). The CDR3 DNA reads TGTGCCAGCAGAAGGGCCTCTATTTTCTACGAGCAGTACTTC. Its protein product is CASRRASIFYEQYF.

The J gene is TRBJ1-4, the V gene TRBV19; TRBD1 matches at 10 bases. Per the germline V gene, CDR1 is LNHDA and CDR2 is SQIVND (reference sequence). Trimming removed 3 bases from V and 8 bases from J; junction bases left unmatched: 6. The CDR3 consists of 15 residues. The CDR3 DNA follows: TGTGCCAGTAGTATCCAGGGGACAGGGGACGAAAAACTGTTTTTT. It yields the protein CASSIQGTGDEKLFF.

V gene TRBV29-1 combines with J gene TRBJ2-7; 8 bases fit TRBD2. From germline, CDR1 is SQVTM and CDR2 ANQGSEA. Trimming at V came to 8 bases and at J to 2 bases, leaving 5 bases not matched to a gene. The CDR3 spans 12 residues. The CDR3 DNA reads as TGCAGCTTTAGCGGGGATACCTACGAGCAGTACTTC. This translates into CSFSGDTYEQYF.

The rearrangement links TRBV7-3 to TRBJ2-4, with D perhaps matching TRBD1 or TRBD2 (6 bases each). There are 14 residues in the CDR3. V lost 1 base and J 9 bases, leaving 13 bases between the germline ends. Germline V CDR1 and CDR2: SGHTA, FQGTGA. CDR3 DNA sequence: TGTGCCAGCAGCTTAAGGGTACAGGGAGGCATTCAGTACTTC. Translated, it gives CASSLRVQGGIQYF.

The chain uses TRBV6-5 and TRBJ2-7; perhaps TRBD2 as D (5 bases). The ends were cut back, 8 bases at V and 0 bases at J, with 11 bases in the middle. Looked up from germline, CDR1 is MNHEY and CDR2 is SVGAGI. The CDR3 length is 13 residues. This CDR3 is CASGEMSSYEQYF. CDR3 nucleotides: TGTGCCAGCGGGGAGATGAGCTCCTACGAGCAGTACTTC.

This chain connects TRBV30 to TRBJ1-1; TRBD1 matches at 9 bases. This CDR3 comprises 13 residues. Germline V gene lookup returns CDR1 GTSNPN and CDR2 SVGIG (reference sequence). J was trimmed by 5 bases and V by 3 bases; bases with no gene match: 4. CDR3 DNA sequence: TGTGCCTGGAGGGGGACAGGGCAAACTGAAGCTTTCTTT. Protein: CAWRGTGQTEAFF.

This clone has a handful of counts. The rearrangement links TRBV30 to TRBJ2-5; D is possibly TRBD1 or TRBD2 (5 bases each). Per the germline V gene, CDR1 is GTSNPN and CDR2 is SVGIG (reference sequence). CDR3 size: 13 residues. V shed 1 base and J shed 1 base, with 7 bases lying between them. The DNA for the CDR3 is TGTGCCTGGAGTGACGGGGCCCAAGAGACCCAGTACTTC. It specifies CAWSDGAQETQYF.

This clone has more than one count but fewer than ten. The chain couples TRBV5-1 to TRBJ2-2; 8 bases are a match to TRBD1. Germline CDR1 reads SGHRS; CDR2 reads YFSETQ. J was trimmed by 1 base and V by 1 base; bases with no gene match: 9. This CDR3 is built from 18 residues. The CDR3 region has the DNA TGCGCCAGCAGCTTGTCGCAGGGGGCATTGAGGAACACCGGGGAGCTGTTTTTT. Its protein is CASSLSQGALRNTGELFF.

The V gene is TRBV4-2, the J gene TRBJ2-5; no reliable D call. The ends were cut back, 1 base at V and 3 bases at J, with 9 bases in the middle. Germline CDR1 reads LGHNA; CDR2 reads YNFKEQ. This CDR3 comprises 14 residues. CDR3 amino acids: CASSQATGEETQYF. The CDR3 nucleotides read TGTGCCAGCAGCCAAGCGACCGGAGAAGAGACCCAGTACTTC.

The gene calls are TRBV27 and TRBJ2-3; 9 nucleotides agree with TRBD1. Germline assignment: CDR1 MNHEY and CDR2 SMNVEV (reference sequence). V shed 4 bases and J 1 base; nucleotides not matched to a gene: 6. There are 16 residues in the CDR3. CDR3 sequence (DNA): TGTGCCAGCAGTTACCTGACAGGGGGGGGCACAGATACGCAGTATTTT. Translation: CASSYLTGGGTDTQYF.

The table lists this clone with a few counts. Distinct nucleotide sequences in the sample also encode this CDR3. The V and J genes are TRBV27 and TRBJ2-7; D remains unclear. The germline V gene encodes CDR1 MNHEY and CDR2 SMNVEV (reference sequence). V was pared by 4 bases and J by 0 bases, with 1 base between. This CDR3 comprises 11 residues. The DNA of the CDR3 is TGTGCCAGCAGTTCCTCCTACGAGCAGTACTTC. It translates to CASSSSYEQYF.

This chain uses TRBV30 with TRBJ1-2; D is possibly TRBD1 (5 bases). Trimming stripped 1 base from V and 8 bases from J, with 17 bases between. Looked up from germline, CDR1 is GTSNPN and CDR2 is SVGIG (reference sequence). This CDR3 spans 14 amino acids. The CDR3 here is CAWSASGGYGGYTF. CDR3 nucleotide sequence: TGTGCCTGGAGTGCCAGTGGGGGATACGGCGGCTACACCTTC.

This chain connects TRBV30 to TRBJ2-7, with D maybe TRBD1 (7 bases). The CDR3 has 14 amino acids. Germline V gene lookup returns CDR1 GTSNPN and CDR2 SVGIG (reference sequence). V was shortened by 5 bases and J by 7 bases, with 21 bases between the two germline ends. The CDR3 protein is CAWGGLLDRAEQYF. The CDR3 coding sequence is TGTGCCTGGGGAGGGCTCCTCGACAGGGCTGAGCAGTACTTC. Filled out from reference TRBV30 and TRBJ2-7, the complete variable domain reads SQTIHQWPATLVQPVGSPLSLECTVEGTSNPNLYWYRQAAGRGLQLLFYSVGIGQISSEVPQNLSASRPQDRQFILSSKKLLLSDSGFYLCAWGGLLDRAEQYFGPGTRLTVT.